This TCR beta chain was captured in a study of radiotherapy plus CTLA-4 blockade in lung cancer (dated by TCRdb to the late 2010s). For context, the study as a whole: Among enrolled patients, under 20% had an objective response and 31% reached disease control. Paper-wide results and their limitations: Increased serum interferon-beta after radiation, together with early dynamic changes in blood T cell clones, were reported to be the strongest predictors of response. TCR clones derived from tumors expanded in peripheral blood after treatment with radiotherapy and ipilimumab.

Library generation was performed with the immunoSEQ multiplex PCR assay. TCRdb carries this immuneACCESS record with in-frame sequences only. Its versions omit some clonotypes, under half of them owing to an unresolved V gene in the studies checked, with the rest unexplained. This sample gives about 76,000 clones in total; over 70% of them show up just once. The ten largest clones take up roughly 22% of the sample. To note about this clone: The clone's antigen remains unknown. Per-base quality was not reported, and no clone a single base away is much larger than it.

The study tested focal radiation therapy combined with CTLA-4 blockade (ipilimumab) in patients with chemo-refractory metastatic non-small-cell lung cancer. Via the germline V gene, CDR1 is SGDLS and CDR2 YYNGEE. Trimming takes 4 bases off V and 2 bases off J; junction bases not matched to a gene: 5. Inclusive of the bounding cysteine and phenylalanine, the CDR3 is 16 residues long. Left in the record is the CDR3 DNA by itself, 48 bases read in frame from the first base. The chain is assembled from TRBV9 and TRBJ2-2; 10 central nucleotides agree with TRBD1. The TCR sequence derives from a human donor with non-small cell lung cancer whose response to radiotherapy plus ipilimumab could not be evaluated. Some clones in this sample may be carry-over from other donors' samples. This specimen was peripheral blood, taken from a patient treated with radiotherapy plus ipilimumab. CDR3 protein: CASSLTGGVNTGELFF. The nucleotides are TGTGCCAGCAGCTTGACAGGGGGCGTAAACACCGGGGAGCTGTTTTTT.